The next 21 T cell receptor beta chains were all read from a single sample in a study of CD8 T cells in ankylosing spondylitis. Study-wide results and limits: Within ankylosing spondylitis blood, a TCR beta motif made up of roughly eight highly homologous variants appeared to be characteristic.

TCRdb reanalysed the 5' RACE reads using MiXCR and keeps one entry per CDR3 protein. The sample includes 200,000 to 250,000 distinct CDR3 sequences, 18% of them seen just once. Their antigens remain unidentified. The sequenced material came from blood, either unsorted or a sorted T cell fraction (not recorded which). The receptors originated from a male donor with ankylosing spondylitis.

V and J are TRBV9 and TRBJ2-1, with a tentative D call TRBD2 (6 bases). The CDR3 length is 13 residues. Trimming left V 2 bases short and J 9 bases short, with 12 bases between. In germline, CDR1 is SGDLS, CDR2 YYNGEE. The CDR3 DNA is TGTGCCAGCAGCGTCGGAGGGTTTGGTGAGCAGTTCTTC. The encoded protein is CASSVGGFGEQFF.

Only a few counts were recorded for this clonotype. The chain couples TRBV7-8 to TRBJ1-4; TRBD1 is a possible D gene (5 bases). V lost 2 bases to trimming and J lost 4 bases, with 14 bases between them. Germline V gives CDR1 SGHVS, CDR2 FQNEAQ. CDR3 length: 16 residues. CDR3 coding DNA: TGTGCCAGCAGCTTATGGGCGCAGGGTGATAATGAAAAACTGTTTTTT. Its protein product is CASSLWAQGDNEKLFF.

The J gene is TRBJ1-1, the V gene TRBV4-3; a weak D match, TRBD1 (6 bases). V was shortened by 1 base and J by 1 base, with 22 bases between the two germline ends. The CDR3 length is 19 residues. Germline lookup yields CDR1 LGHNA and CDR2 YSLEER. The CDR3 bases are TGCGCCAGCAGCCAAGTCCCGGGACACCTGCGGGGAACGAACACTGAAGCTTTCTTT. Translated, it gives CASSQVPGHLRGTNTEAFF.

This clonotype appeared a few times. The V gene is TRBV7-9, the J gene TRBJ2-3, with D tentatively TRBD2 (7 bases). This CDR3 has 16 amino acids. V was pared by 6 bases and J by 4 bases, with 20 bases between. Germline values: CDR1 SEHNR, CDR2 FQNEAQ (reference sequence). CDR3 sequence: CASRPVGGGAADTQYF. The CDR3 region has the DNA TGTGCCAGCAGACCCGTGGGGGGGGGCGCAGCAGATACGCAGTATTTT. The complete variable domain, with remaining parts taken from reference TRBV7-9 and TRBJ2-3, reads DTGVSQNPRHKITKRGQNVTFRCDPISEHNRLYWYRQTLGQGPEFLTYFQNEAQLEKSRLLSDRFSAERPKGSFSTLEIQRTEQGDSAMYLCASRPVGGGAADTQYFGPGTRLTVL.

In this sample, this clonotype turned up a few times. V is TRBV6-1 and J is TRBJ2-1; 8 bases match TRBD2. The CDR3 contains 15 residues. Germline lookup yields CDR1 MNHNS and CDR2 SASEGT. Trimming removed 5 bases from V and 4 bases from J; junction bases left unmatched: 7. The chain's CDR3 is CASSPGTREYNEQFF. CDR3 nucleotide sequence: TGTGCCAGCAGTCCCGGGACTAGAGAATACAATGAGCAGTTCTTC.

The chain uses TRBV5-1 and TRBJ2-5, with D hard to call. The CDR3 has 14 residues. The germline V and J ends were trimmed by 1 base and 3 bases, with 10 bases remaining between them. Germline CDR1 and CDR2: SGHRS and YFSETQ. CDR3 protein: CASSLMPTKETQYF. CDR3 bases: TGCGCCAGCAGCTTGATGCCTACAAAAGAGACCCAGTACTTC.

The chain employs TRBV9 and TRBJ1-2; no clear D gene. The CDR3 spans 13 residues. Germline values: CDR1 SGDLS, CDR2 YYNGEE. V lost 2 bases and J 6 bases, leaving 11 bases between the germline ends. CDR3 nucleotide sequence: TGTGCCAGCAGCGTCACGGGGTTCGATGGCTACACCTTC. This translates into CASSVTGFDGYTF.

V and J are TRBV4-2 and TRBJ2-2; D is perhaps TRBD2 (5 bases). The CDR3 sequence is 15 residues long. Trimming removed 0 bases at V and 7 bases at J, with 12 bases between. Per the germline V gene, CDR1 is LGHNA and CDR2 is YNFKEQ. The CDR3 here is CASSQESSEGGELFF. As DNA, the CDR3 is TGTGCCAGCAGCCAAGAAAGTTCCGAGGGCGGGGAGCTGTTTTTT.

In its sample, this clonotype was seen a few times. DNA for the CDR3: TGTGCCAGCAGCCAAGAGGGGATAGCGGGAGGTACCGGGGAGCTGTTTTTT. It is translated as CASSQEGIAGGTGELFF. The chain employs TRBV3-1 and TRBJ2-2; 10 bases align to TRBD2. This CDR3 spans 17 amino acids. With V trimmed by 0 bases and J by 5 bases, 6 bases remained unmatched. CDR1 is LGHDT and CDR2 is YNNKEL in the germline V gene (reference sequence).

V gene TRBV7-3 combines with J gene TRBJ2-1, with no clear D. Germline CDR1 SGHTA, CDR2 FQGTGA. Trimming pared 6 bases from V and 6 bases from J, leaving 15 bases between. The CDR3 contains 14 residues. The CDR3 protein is CASSPPSDPNEQFF. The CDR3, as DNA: TGTGCCAGCAGTCCACCCAGCGACCCCAATGAGCAGTTCTTC.

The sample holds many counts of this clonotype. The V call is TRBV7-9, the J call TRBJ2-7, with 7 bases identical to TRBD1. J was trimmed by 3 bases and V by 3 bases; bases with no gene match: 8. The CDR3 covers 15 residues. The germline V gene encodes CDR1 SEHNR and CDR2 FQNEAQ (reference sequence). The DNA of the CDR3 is TGTGCCAGCAGCTTGGGGCCGGGACAGATCTACGAGCAGTACTTC. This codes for CASSLGPGQIYEQYF. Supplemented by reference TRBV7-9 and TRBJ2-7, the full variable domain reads DTGVSQNPRHKITKRGQNVTFRCDPISEHNRLYWYRQTLGQGPEFLTYFQNEAQLEKSRLLSDRFSAERPKGSFSTLEIQRTEQGDSAMYLCASSLGPGQIYEQYFGPGTRLTVT.

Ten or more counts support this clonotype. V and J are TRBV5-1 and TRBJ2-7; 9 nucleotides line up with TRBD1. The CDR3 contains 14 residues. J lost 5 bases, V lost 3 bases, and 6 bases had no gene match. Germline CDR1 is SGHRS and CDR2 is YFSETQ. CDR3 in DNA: TGCGCCAGCAGCTCTTGGACAGGGGAAGACGAGCAGTACTTC. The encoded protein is CASSSWTGEDEQYF.

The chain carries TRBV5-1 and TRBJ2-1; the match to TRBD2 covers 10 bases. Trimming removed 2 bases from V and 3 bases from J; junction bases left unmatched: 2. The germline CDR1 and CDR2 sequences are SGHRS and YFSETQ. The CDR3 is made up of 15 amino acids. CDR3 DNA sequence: TGCGCCAGCAGCTTACCTAGCGGGAGCTACAATGAGCAGTTCTTC. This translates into CASSLPSGSYNEQFF.

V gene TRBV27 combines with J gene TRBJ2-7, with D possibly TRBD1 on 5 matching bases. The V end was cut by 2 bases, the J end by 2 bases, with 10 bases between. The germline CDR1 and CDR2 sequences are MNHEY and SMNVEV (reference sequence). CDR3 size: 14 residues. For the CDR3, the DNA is TGTGCCAGCAGTTTAACCAGGGCTGCCTACGAGCAGTACTTC. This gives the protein CASSLTRAAYEQYF.

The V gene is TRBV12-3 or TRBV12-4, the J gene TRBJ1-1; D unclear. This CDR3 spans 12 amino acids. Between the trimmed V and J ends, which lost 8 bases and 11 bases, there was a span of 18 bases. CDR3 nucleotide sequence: TGTGCCAGCGGAATAGATGGTTCCACGGCTTTCTTT. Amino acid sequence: CASGIDGSTAFF.

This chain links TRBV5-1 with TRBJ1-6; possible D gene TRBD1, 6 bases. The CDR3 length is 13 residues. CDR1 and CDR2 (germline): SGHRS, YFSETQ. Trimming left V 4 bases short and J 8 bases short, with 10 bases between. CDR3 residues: CASSIDRYSPLHF. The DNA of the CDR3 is TGCGCCAGCAGCATCGACAGGTATTCACCCCTCCACTTT.

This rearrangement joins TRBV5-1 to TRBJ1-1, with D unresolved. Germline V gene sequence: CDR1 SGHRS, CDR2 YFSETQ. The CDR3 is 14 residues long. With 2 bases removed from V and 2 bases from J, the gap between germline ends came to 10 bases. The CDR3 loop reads CASSFTQDNTEAFF. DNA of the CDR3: TGCGCCAGCAGCTTTACCCAGGACAACACTGAAGCTTTCTTT. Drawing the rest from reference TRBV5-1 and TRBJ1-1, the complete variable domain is KAGVTQTPRYLIKTRGQQVTLSCSPISGHRSVSWYQQTPGQGLQFLFEYFSETQRNKGNFPGRFSGRQFSNSRSEMNVSTLELGDSALYLCASSFTQDNTEAFFGQGTRLTVV.

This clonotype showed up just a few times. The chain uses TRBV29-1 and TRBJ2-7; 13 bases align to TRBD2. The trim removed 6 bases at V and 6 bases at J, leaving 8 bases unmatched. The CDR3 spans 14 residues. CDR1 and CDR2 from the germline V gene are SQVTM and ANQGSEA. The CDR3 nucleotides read TGCAGCGTCGCTACTGGACTAGCGGGAGTCGAGCAGTACTTC. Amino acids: CSVATGLAGVEQYF.

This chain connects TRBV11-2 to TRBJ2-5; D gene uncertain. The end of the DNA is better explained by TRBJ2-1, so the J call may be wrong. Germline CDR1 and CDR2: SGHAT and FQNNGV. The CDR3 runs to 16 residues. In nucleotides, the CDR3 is TGTGCCAGCAGCCCCCAGCCCATGACCGGTCAAGAGACCCAGTTCTTC. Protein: CASSPQPMTGQETQFF.

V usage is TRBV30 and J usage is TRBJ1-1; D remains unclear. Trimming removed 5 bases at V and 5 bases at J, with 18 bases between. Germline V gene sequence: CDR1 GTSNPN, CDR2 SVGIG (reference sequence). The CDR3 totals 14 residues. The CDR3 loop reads CAWAVGSWETEAFF. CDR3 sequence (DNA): TGTGCCTGGGCGGTTGGGTCCTGGGAAACTGAAGCTTTCTTT.

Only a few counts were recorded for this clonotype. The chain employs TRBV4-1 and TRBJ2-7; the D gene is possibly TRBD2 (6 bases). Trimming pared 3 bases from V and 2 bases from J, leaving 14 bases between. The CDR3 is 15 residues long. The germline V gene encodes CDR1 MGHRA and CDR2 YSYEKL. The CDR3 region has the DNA TGCGCCAGCAGCCACCTCGGGGGAGTGGCCTACGAGCAGTACTTC. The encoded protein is CASSHLGGVAYEQYF.